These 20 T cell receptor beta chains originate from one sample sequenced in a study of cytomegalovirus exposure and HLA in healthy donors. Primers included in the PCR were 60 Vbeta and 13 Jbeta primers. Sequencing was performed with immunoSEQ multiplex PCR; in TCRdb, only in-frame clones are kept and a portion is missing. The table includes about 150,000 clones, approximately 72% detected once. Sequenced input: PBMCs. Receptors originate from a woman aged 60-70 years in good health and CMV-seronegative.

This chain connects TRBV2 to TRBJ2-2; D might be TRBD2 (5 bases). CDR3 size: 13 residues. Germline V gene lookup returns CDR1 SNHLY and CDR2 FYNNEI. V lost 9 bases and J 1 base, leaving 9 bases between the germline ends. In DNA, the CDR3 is TGTGCCAGAGCCGGGAAGAACACCGGGGAGCTGTTTTTT. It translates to CARAGKNTGELFF.

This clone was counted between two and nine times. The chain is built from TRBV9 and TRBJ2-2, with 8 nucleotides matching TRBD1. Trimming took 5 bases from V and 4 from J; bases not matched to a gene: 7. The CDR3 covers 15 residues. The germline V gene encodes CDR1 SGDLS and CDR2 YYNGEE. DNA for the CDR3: TGTGCCAGCAGGGCAGGGGGCGGTGGCACCGGGGAGCTGTTTTTT. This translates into CASRAGGGGTGELFF. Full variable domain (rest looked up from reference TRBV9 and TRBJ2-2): DSGVTQTPKHLITATGQRVTLRCSPRSGDLSVYWYQQSLDQGLQFLIQYYNGEERAKGNILERFSAQQFPDLHSELNLSSLELGDSALYFCASRAGGGGTGELFFGEGSRLTVL.

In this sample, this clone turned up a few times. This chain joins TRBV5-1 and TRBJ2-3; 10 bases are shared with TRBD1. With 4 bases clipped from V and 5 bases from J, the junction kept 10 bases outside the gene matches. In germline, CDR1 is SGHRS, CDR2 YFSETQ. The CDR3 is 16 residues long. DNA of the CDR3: TGCGCCAGCAGCCACCTGCCGGGACAGGGGATAGATACGCAGTATTTT. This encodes CASSHLPGQGIDTQYF.

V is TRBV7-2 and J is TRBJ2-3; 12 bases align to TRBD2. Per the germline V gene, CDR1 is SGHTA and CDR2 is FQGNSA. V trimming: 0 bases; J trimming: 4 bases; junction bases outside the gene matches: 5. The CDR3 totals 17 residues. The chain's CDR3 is CASSLAASGRGADTQYF. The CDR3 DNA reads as TGTGCCAGCAGCTTAGCGGCTAGCGGGAGGGGCGCAGATACGCAGTATTTT.

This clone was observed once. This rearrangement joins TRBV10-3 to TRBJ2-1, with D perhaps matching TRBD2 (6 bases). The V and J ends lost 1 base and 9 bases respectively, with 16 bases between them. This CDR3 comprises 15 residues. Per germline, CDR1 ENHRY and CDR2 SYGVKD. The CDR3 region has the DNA TGTGCCATCAGTGAGTTCGGGGGACCGGTTGGTGAGCAGTTCTTC. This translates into CAISEFGGPVGEQFF.

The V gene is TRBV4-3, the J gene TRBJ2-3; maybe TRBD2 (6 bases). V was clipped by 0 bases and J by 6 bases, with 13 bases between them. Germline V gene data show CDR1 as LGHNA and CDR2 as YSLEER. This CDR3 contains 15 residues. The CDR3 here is CASSQDRGTEDTQYF. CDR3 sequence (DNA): TGCGCCAGCAGCCAAGATCGCGGGACTGAGGATACGCAGTATTTT.

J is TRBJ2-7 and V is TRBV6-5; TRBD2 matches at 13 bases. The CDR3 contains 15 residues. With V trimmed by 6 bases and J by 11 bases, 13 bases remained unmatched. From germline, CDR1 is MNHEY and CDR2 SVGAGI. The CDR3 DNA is TGTGCCAGCAGCCTTGGGACTAGCGGGGACGGGGGGAAGTACTTC. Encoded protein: CASSLGTSGDGGKYF.

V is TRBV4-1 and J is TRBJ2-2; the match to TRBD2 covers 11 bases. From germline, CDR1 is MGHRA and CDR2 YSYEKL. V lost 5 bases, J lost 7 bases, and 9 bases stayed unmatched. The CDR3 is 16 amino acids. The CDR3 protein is CASSETSGVWRGELFF. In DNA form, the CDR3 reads TGCGCCAGCAGCGAGACTAGCGGGGTCTGGCGCGGGGAGCTGTTTTTT.

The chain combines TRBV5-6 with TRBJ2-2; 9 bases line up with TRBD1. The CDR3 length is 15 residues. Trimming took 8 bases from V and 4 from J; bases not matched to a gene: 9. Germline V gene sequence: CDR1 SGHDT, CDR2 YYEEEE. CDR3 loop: CASNRRTGVTGELFF. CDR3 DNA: TGTGCCAGTAACCGACGGACAGGGGTCACCGGGGAGCTGTTTTTT.

CDR3 sequence: CASSVLLRDTEAFF. CDR3 in DNA: TGTGCCAGCAGTGTGCTCCTCAGGGACACTGAAGCTTTCTTT. This chain uses TRBV6-1 with TRBJ1-1; TRBD1 might be the D (5 bases). Germline values: CDR1 MNHNS, CDR2 SASEGT. The CDR3 contains 14 residues. V dropped 4 bases and J dropped 3 bases, with 12 bases sitting between them.

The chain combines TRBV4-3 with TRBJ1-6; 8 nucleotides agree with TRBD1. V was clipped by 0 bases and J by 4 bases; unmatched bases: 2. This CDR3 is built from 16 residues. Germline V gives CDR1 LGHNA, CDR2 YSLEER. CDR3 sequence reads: CASSQDRTGYNSPLHF. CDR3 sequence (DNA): TGCGCCAGCAGCCAAGATCGGACAGGGTATAATTCACCCCTCCACTTT.

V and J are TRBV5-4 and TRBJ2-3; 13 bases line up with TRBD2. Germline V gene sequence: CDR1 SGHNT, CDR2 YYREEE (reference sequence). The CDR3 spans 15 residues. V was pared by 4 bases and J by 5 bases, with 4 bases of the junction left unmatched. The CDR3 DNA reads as TGTGCCAGCAGCAAATGGACTAGCGGGGGAGATACGCAGTATTTT. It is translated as CASSKWTSGGDTQYF.

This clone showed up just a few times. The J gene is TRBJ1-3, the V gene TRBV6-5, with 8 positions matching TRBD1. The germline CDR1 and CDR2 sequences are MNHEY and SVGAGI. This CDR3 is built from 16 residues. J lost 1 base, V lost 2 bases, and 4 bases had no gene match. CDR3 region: CASSYATGASGNTIYF. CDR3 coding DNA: TGTGCCAGCAGTTACGCGACAGGGGCTTCTGGAAACACCATATATTTT.

CDR3 loop: CASSVREQYF. CDR3 nucleotide sequence: TGTGCCAGCAGCGTGAGAGAGCAGTACTTC. J is TRBJ2-7 and V is TRBV9; D call uncertain. Germline assignment: CDR1 SGDLS and CDR2 YYNGEE. CDR3 length equals 10 residues. V was shortened by 2 bases and J by 7 bases, with 4 bases between the two germline ends.

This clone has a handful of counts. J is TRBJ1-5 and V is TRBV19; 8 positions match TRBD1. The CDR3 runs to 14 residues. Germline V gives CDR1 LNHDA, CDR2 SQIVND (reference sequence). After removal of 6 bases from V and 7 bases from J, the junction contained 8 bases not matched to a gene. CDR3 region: CASRQQGESQPQHF. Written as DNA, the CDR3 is TGTGCCAGTAGACAACAGGGGGAGTCCCAGCCCCAGCATTTT.

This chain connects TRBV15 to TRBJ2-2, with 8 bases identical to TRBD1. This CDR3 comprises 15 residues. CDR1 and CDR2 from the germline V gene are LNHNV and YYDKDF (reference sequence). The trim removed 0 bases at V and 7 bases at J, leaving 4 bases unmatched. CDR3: CATSRDPQGVGELFF. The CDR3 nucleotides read TGTGCCACCAGCAGAGATCCACAGGGGGTCGGGGAGCTGTTTTTT.

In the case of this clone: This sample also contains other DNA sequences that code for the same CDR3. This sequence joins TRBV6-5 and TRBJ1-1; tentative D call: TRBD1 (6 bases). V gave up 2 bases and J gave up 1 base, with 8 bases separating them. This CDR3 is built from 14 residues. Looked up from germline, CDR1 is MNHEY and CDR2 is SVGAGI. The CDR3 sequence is CASSYGRGNTEAFF. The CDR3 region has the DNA TGTGCCAGCAGTTACGGCAGGGGGAACACTGAAGCTTTCTTT.

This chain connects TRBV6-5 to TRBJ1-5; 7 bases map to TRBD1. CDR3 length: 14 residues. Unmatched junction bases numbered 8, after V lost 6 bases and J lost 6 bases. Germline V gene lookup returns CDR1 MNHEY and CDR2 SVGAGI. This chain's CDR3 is CASRSRQGGQPQHF. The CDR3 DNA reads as TGTGCCAGCAGATCCCGACAGGGTGGTCAGCCCCAGCATTTT.

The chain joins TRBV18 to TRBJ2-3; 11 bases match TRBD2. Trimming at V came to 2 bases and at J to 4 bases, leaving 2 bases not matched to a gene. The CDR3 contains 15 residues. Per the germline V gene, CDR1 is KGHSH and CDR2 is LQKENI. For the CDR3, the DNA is TGTGCCAGCTCACCAGGACTAGCGGGCTCAGATACGCAGTATTTT. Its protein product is CASSPGLAGSDTQYF.

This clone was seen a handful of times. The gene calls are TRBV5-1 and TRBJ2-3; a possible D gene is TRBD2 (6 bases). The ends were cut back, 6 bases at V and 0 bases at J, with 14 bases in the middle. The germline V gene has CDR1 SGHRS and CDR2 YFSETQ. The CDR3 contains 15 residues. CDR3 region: CASTDGGSSTDTQYF. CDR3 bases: TGCGCCAGCACCGATGGGGGGAGTAGCACAGATACGCAGTATTTT.